A single count supports the clone carrying this TCR beta chain. V shed 1 base and J shed 3 bases, with 10 bases lying between them. The CDR3 totals 14 residues. Germline V gene sequence: CDR1 SGHDN, CDR2 FVKESK. The data were obtained in a study of blood T cell repertoires in COVID-19. Whole-study context: T cells, B-cell-depleted T cells, or PBMCs supplied cDNA or gDNA.

Per the study methods: Amplification of reference gene primers provided the estimated nucleated cell counts. Here immunoSEQ multiplex PCR was the method, and the copy in TCRdb shows in-frame clones only, minus some. That table supplies the V and J calls and clone size; D and trimming were determined from the DNA. The sample records around 230,000 clones, just over 85% being singletons. Which cohort a participant joined came from the clinical history participants gave. Sequenced input: PBMCs or T cells enriched from blood (not recorded which). The chain recombines TRBV14 with TRBJ2-7, with D tentatively TRBD1 (6 bases). This sequence was found in a woman aged 40 to 50 with acute COVID-19. CDR3 sequence reads: CASSQAVGGYEQYF. As DNA, the CDR3 is TGTGCCAGCAGCCAAGCGGTAGGGGGCTACGAGCAGTACTTC.